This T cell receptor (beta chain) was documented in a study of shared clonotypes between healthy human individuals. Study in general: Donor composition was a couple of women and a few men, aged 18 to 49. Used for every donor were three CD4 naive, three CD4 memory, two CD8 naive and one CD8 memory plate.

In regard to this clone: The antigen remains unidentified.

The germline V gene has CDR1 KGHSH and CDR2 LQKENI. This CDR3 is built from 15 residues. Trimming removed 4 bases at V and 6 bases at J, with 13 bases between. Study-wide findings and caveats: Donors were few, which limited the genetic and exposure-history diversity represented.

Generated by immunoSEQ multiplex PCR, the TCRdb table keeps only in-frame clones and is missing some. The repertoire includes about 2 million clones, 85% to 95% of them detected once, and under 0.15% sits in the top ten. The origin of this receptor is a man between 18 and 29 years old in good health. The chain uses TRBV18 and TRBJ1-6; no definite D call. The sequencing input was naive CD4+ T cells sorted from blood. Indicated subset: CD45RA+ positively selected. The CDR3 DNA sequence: TGTGCCAGCTCACAACAAGAGATTTCTAATTCACCCCTCCACTTT. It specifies CASSQQEISNSPLHF. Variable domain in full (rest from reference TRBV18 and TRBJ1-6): NAGVMQNPRHLVRRRGQEARLRCSPMKGHSHVYWYRQLPEEGLKFMVYLQKENIIDESGMPKERFSAEFPKEGPSILRIQQVVRGDSAAYFCASSQQEISNSPLHFGNGTRLTVT.